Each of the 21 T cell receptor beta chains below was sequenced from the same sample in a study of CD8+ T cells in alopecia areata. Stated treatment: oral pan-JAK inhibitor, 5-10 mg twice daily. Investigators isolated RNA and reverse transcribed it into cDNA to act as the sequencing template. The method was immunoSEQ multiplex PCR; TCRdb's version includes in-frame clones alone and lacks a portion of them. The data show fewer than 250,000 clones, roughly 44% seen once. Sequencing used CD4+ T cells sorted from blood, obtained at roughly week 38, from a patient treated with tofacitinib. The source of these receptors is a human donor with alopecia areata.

The DNA for the CDR3 is TGTGCCAGCAGGGCGACCCCGGGGGAGACCCAGTACTTC. It encodes CASRATPGETQYF. This chain connects TRBV2 to TRBJ2-5; D may be TRBD2 (5 bases). The germline CDR1 and CDR2 sequences are SNHLY and FYNNEI. CDR3 length: 13 amino acids. Trimming took off 6 bases at V and 5 bases at J, with 13 bases between the two ends. Drawing the rest from reference TRBV2 and TRBJ2-5, the complete variable domain is EPEVTQTPSHQVTQMGQEVILRCVPISNHLYFYWYRQILGQKVEFLVSFYNNEISEKSEIFDDQFSVERPDGSNFTLKIRSTKLEDSAMYFCASRATPGETQYFGPGTRLLVL.

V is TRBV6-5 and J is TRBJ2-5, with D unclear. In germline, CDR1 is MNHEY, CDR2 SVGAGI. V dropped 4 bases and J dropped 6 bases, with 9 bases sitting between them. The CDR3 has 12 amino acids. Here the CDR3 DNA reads TGTGCCAGCAGTTCTAGGTCGAAGACCCAGTACTTC. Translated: CASSSRSKTQYF.

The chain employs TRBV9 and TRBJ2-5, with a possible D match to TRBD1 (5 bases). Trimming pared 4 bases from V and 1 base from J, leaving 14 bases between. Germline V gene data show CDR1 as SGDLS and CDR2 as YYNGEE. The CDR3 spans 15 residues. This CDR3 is CASSSREGAQETQYF. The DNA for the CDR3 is TGTGCCAGCAGCTCTAGAGAAGGGGCCCAAGAGACCCAGTACTTC.

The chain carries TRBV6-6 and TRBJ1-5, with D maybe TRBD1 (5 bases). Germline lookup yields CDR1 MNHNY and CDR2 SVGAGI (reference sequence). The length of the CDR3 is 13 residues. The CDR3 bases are TGTGCTGCATTTACCCACCAAGGGGAGCCCCAGCATTTT. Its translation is CAAFTHQGEPQHF.

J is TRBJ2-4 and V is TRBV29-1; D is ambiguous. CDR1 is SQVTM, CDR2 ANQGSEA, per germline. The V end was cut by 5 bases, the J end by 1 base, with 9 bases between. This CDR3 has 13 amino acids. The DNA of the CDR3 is TGCAGCGTTCTGACACAGGCCAAAAACATTCAGTACTTC. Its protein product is CSVLTQAKNIQYF. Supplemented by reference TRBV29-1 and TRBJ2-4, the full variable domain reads SAVISQKPSRDICQRGTSLTIQCQVDSQVTMMFWYRQQPGQSLTLIATANQGSEATYESGFVIDKFPISRPNLTFSTLTVSNMSPEDSSIYLCSVLTQAKNIQYFGAGTRLSVL.

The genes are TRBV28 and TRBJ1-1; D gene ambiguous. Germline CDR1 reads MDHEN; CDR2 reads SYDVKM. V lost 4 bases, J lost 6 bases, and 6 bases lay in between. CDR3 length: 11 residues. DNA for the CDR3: TGTGCCAGCAGTTACGTGGCTGAAGCTTTCTTT. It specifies CASSYVAEAFF.

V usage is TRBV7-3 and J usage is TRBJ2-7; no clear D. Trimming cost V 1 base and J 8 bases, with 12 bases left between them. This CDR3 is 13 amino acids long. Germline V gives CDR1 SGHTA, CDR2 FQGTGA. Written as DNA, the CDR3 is TGTGCCAGCAGCTTAAACCAGGCAGACCAGCAGTACTTC. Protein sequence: CASSLNQADQQYF. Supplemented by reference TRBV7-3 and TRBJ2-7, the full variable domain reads GAGVSQTPSNKVTEKGKYVELRCDPISGHTALYWYRQSLGQGPEFLIYFQGTGAADDSGLPNDRFFAVRPEGSVSTLKIQRTERGDSAVYLCASSLNQADQQYFGPGTRLTVT.

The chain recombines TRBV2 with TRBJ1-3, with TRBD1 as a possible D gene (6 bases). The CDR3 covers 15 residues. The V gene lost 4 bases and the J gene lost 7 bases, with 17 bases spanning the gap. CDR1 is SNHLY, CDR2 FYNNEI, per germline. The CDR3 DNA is TGTGCCAGCAGTGGACAGGATCCCAAGGCCAACACCATATATTTT. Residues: CASSGQDPKANTIYF.

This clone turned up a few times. Here the CDR3 reads CSTTTGGGQETQYF. The CDR3 region has the DNA TGCAGCACCACAACAGGGGGCGGCCAAGAGACCCAGTACTTC. The J gene is TRBJ2-5, the V gene TRBV29-1, with TRBD1 matching 9 bases. The CDR3 length is 14 residues. With V trimmed by 8 bases and J by 1 base, 8 bases remained unmatched. In germline, CDR1 is SQVTM, CDR2 ANQGSEA.

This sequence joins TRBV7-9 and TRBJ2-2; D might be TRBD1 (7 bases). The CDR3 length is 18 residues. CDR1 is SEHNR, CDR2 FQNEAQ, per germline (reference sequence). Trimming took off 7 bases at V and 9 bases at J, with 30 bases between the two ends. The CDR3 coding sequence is TGTGCCAGCACCGACCAGCGACAGGGAGGCTCCGGGGGCCGGGAGCTGTTTTTT. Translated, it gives CASTDQRQGGSGGRELFF.

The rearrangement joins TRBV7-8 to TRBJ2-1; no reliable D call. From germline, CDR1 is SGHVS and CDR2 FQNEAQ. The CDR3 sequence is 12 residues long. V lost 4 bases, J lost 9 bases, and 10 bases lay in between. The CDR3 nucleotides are TGTGCCAGCAGCTCCCGGGTGGGTGAGCAGTTCTTC. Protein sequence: CASSSRVGEQFF.

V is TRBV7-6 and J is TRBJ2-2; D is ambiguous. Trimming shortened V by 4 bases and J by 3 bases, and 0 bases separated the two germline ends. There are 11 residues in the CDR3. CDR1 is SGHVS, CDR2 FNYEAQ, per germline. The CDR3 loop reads CASSYTGELFF. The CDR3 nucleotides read TGTGCCAGCAGCTACACCGGGGAGCTGTTTTTT. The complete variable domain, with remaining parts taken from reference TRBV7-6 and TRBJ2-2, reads GAGVSQSPRYKVTKRGQDVALRCDPISGHVSLYWYRQALGQGPEFLTYFNYEAQQDKSGLPNDRFSAERPEGSISTLTIQRTEQRDSAMYRCASSYTGELFFGEGSRLTVL.

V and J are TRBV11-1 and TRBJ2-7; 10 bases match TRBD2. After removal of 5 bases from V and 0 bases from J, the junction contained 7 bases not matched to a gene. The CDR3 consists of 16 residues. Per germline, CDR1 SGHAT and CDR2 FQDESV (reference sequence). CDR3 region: CASSPRTSGSSYEQYF. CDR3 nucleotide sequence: TGTGCCAGCAGCCCCAGGACTAGCGGAAGCTCCTACGAGCAGTACTTC.

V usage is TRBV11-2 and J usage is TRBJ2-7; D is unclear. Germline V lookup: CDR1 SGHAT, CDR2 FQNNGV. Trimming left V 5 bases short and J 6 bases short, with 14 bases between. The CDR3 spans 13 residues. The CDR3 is CASSPNRVGEQYF. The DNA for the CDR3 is TGTGCCAGCAGCCCTAATCGGGTTGGCGAGCAGTACTTC.

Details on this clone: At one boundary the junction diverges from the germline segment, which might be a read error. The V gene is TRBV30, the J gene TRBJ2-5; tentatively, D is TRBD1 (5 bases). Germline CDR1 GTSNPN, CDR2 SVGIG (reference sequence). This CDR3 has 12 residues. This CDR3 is CAWSIQVAHIHF. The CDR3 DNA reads TGTGCCTGGAGTATACAGGTGGCACACATACACTTC.

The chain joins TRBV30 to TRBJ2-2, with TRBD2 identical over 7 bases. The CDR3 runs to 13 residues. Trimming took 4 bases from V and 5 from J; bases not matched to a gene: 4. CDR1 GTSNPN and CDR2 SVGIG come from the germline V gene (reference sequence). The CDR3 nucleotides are TGTGCCTGGAATGGACTAGAAACCGGGGAGCTGTTTTTT. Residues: CAWNGLETGELFF.

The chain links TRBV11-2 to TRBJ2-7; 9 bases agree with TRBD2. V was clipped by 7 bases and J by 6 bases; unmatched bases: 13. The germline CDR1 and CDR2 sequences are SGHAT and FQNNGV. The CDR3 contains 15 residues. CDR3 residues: CASTFVGREGREQYF. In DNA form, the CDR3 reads TGTGCCAGCACCTTCGTCGGGCGGGAGGGGCGCGAGCAGTACTTC.

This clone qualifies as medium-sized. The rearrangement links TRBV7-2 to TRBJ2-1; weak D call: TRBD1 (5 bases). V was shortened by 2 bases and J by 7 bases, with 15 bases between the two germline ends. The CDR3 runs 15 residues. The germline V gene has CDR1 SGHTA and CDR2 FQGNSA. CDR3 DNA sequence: TGTGCCAGCAGCTTATACCAGGGCCTGGGGAATGAGCAGTTCTTC. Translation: CASSLYQGLGNEQFF.

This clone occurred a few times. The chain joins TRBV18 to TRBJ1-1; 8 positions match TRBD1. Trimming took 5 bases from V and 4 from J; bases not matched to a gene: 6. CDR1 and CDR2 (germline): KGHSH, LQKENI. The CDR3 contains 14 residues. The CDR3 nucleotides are TGTGCCAGCTCAAGAACAGGGGGGAGCACTGAAGCTTTCTTT. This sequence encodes CASSRTGGSTEAFF.

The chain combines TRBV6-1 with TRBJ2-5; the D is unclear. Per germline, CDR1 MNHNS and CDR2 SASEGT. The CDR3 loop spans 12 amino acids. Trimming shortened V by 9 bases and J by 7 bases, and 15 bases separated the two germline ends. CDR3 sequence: CASLDPPGTQYF. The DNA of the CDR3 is TGTGCCAGTCTGGACCCCCCGGGGACCCAGTACTTC.

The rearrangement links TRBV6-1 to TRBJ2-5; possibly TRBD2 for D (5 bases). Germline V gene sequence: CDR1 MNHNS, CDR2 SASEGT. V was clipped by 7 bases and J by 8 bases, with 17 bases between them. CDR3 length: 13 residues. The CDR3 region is CASMTSGGYTQYF. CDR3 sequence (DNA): TGTGCCAGCATGACCTCGGGCGGGTACACCCAGTACTTC.